This T cell receptor (beta chain) was observed in a study of T cell changes during pregnancy in multiple sclerosis. Only a few counts were recorded for this clone. This CDR3 has 13 residues. Germline loops: CDR1 LNHDA, CDR2 SQIVND (reference sequence). Losses at the gene ends were 3 bases for V and 6 bases for J; bases not matched to a gene: 1. Data came from immunoSEQ multiplex PCR; TCRdb stores just in-frame clones and leaves some out. Among tens of thousands of clones listed, more than 90% were seen once. The clonotype originates from a female donor with multiple sclerosis, enrolled in a pregnancy study. Sequences were derived from CD8+ T cells from peripheral blood mononuclear cells, sampled after pregnancy. This chain joins TRBV19 and TRBJ1-1, with 10 bases lining up with TRBD1. The CDR3 region is CASSIGTGAEAFF. The CDR3 nucleotides are TGTGCCAGTAGTATTGGGACAGGGGCTGAAGCTTTCTTT.